This T cell receptor beta chain appears in the sequencing data of a study of blood T cell repertoires in COVID-19. Per the study methods: Estimation of nucleated cell counts relied on the amplification of reference gene primers. Assay used: immunoSEQ multiplex PCR; TCRdb lists only in-frame clones, some missing. The D gene and trimming were derived from the DNA, and the V and J assignments and clone size from that table. In the table there are approximately 190,000 clones, 88% of which are singletons. The CDR3 runs 15 residues. The V segment lost 1 base and the J segment 5 bases; nucleotides outside the gene matches: 4. In germline, CDR1 is SNHLY, CDR2 FYNNEI.

This sequence joins TRBV2 and TRBJ1-4; 7 nucleotides match TRBD1. Sequenced material: peripheral blood. The origin of this receptor is a man aged 40-49 years with active or convalescent COVID-19. The CDR3 spells CASSEGGQPNEKLFF. The CDR3 nucleotides are TGTGCCAGCAGTGAAGGGGGACAGCCAAATGAAAAACTGTTTTTT.